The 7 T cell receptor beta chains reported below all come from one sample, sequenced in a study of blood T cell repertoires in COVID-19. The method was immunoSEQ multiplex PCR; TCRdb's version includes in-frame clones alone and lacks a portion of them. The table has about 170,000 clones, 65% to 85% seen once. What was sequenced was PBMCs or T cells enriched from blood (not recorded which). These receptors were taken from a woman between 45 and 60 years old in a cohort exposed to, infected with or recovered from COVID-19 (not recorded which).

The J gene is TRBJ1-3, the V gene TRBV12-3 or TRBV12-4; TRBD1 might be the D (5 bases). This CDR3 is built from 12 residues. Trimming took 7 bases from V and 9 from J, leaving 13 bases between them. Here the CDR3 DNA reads TGTGCCAGCACCACCACAAGGGGCACCATATATTTT. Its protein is CASTTTRGTIYF.

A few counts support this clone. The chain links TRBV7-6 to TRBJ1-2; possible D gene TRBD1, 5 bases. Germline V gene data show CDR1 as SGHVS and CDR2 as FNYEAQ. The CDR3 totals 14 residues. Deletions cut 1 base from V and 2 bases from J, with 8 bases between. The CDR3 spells CASSLGQGNYGYTF. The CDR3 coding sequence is TGTGCCAGCAGCTTAGGTCAGGGAAACTATGGCTACACCTTC.

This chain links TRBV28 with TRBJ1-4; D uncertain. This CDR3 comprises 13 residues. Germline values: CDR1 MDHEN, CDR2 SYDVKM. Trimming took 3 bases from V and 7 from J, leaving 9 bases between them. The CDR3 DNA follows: TGTGCCAGCAGTTTGGCCACCCCTGAAAAACTGTTTTTT. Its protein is CASSLATPEKLFF.

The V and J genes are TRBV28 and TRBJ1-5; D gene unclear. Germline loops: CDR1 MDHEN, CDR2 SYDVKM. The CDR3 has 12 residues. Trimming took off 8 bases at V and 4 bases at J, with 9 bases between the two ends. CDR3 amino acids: CASHDGNQPQHF. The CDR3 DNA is TGTGCCAGCCACGACGGGAATCAGCCCCAGCATTTT.

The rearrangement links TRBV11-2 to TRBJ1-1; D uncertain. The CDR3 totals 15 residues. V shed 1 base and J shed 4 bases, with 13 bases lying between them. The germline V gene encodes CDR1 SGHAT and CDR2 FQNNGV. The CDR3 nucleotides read TGTGCCAGCAGCTTAGCAGGAAATTACCCCACTGAAGCTTTCTTT. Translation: CASSLAGNYPTEAFF.

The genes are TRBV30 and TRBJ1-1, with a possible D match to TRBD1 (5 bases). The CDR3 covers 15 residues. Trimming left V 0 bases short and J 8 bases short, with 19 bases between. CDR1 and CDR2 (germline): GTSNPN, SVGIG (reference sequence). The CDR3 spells CAWSVGSVGTTEAFF. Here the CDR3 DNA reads TGTGCCTGGAGTGTTGGTTCAGTGGGGACTACCGAAGCTTTCTTT.

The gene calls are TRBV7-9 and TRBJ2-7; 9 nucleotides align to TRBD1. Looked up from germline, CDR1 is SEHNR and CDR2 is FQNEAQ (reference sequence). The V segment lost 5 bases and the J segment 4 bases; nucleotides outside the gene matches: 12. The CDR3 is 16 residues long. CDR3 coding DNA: TGTGCCAGCAGCCTCCTTGGAGGGACAGGGCCTTACGAGCAGTACTTC. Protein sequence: CASSLLGGTGPYEQYF.